Below, 22 T cell receptor beta chains from the same sample are listed, as sequenced in a study of T cell changes during pregnancy in multiple sclerosis. Only in-frame clones appear in the TCRdb table, and some are missing; sequencing was by immunoSEQ multiplex PCR. Among approximately 85,000 clones listed, approximately 93% were seen once. The specimen was peripheral blood, collected in the first trimester of pregnancy. Receptors were obtained from a female donor with multiple sclerosis, enrolled in a pregnancy study.

The chain joins TRBV7-8 to TRBJ2-3, with TRBD2 matching 8 bases. The CDR3 covers 15 residues. V lost 1 base, J lost 5 bases, and 5 bases stayed unmatched. The germline V gene has CDR1 SGHVS and CDR2 FQNEAQ. CDR3: CASSLEGGRRDTQYF. CDR3 sequence (DNA): TGTGCCAGCAGCTTAGAAGGCGGGAGGAGAGATACGCAGTATTTT.

This clone was seen only once. This sequence joins TRBV4-2 and TRBJ2-3; TRBD2 is a possible D gene (6 bases). The germline gives CDR1 LGHNA, CDR2 YNFKEQ. V gave up 3 bases and J gave up 3 bases, with 16 bases separating them. This CDR3 comprises 16 residues. The CDR3 is CASSQDAGSGTDTQYF. CDR3 nucleotide sequence: TGTGCCAGCAGCCAGGATGCGGGGTCAGGGACAGATACGCAGTATTTT.

The V gene is TRBV28, the J gene TRBJ2-1; D perhaps matches TRBD1 (6 bases). V was clipped by 6 bases and J by 6 bases, with 18 bases between them. Per germline, CDR1 MDHEN and CDR2 SYDVKM. CDR3 size: 15 residues. The CDR3 DNA sequence: TGTGCCAGCAGGCTACAGGGTTTAGTGGTCAATGAGCAGTTCTTC. Translating gives CASRLQGLVVNEQFF.

The rearrangement uses TRBV7-9 and TRBJ2-1, with TRBD1 matching 9 bases. The germline V gene has CDR1 SEHNR and CDR2 FQNEAQ (reference sequence). V shed 6 bases and J 4 bases; nucleotides not matched to a gene: 7. This CDR3 contains 15 residues. The CDR3 protein is CASRHWDRAYNEQFF. CDR3 in DNA: TGTGCCAGCAGGCACTGGGACAGGGCTTACAATGAGCAGTTCTTC.

Here the CDR3 DNA reads TGCGCCAGCAGCTTCCCTCATGATGGACAGGGAAGCTCCTACAATGAGCAGTTCTTC. Protein product: CASSFPHDGQGSSYNEQFF. The chain couples TRBV5-1 to TRBJ2-1, with 8 bases lining up with TRBD1. The CDR3 extends over 19 amino acids. The germline V gene encodes CDR1 SGHRS and CDR2 YFSETQ. V was pared by 2 bases and J by 0 bases, with 13 bases of the junction left unmatched.

The V and J genes are TRBV5-1 and TRBJ2-2; D call uncertain. Between the trimmed V and J ends, which lost 4 bases and 4 bases, there was a span of 11 bases. This CDR3 spans 14 amino acids. The V gene's germline CDR1 is SGHRS and CDR2 YFSETQ. The CDR3 protein is CASSDPSGTGELFF. CDR3 in DNA: TGCGCCAGCAGCGACCCCTCAGGCACCGGGGAGCTGTTTTTT.

Only one count was recorded for this clone. The gene calls are TRBV12-2 and TRBJ2-1; the table calls TRBD1, which could not be checked here. TRBV12-2 is deemed a pseudogene. There are 16 residues in the CDR3. The CDR3 DNA reads TGTGCAAGTCGCTTAGAAGGTTGTCCAGGGCGGTATGAGCAGTTCTTC. Amino acids: CASRLEGCPGRYEQFF.

This chain connects TRBV28 to TRBJ2-4; TRBD1 matches 8 bases. The length of the CDR3 is 13 residues. The V gene end was trimmed by 6 bases and the J gene end by 8 bases; junction bases not matched to a gene: 6. CDR1 is MDHEN, CDR2 SYDVKM, per germline. The CDR3 protein is CASRPTGGHIQYF. For the CDR3, the DNA is TGTGCCAGCAGACCTACAGGGGGGCACATTCAGTACTTC.

The chain has TRBV2 and TRBJ1-6, with TRBD1 as a possible D gene (5 bases). The CDR3 has 15 residues. CDR1 is SNHLY and CDR2 is FYNNEI in the germline V gene. V lost 7 bases and J 9 bases, leaving 19 bases between the germline ends. CDR3 loop: CASITGLARLSPLHF. CDR3 DNA sequence: TGTGCCAGCATTACGGGACTGGCGCGGCTTTCACCCCTCCACTTT. Full variable domain (outside the CDR3, taken from reference TRBV2 and TRBJ1-6): EPEVTQTPSHQVTQMGQEVILRCVPISNHLYFYWYRQILGQKVEFLVSFYNNEISEKSEIFDDQFSVERPDGSNFTLKIRSTKLEDSAMYFCASITGLARLSPLHFGNGTRLTVT.

A single count supports this clone. The V call is TRBV5-1, the J call TRBJ1-4, with D perhaps TRBD1 (6 bases). Germline loops: CDR1 SGHRS, CDR2 YFSETQ. The CDR3 consists of 15 residues. Trimming pared 0 bases from V and 5 bases from J, leaving 11 bases between. CDR3 nucleotide sequence: TGCGCCAGCAGCTTGGTCGGGACACTCAATGAAAAACTGTTTTTT. This translates into CASSLVGTLNEKLFF.

The rearrangement links TRBV27 to TRBJ2-3; TRBD2 is a possible D gene (5 bases). Germline-derived CDR1 and CDR2 are MNHEY and SMNVEV (reference sequence). This CDR3 has 17 residues. Trimming removed 3 bases at V and 4 bases at J, with 20 bases between. The CDR3 sequence is CASSFERSGLKADTQYF. The CDR3 region has the DNA TGTGCCAGCAGTTTCGAAAGGAGCGGCTTAAAGGCAGATACGCAGTATTTT.

The genes are TRBV28 and TRBJ1-1; unclear D gene. Germline V lookup: CDR1 MDHEN, CDR2 SYDVKM. The germline V and J ends were trimmed by 5 bases and 1 base, with 17 bases remaining between them. CDR3 length: 16 residues. The CDR3 loop is CASSPVGERKNTEAFF. In nucleotides, the CDR3 is TGTGCCAGCAGTCCCGTGGGAGAACGGAAGAACACTGAAGCTTTCTTT.

This clone has a single count. The rearrangement joins TRBV27 to TRBJ2-7, with 9 nucleotides matching TRBD1. Germline loops: CDR1 MNHEY, CDR2 SMNVEV (reference sequence). This CDR3 spans 15 amino acids. V dropped 6 bases and J dropped 3; count of bases not matched to a gene: 9. This chain's CDR3 is CASSHRDRVNYEQYF. As DNA, the CDR3 is TGTGCCAGCAGCCACCGGGACAGGGTTAACTACGAGCAGTACTTC.

This chain connects TRBV9 to TRBJ2-1, with 13 nucleotides matching TRBD2. V lost 0 bases and J lost 9; bases outside the gene matches: 3. Germline CDR1 SGDLS, CDR2 YYNGEE. This CDR3 has 15 amino acids. CDR3 in DNA: TGTGCCAGCAGCGTAGATACTAGCGGGAGGGGTGAGCAGTTCTTC. Amino acid sequence: CASSVDTSGRGEQFF.

The V call is TRBV4-1, the J call TRBJ1-1; perhaps TRBD1 as D (5 bases). Germline assignment: CDR1 MGHRA and CDR2 YSYEKL. This CDR3 comprises 17 residues. V lost 1 base to trimming and J lost 5 bases, with 20 bases between them. The DNA for the CDR3 is TGCGCCAGCAGCCAAGTCGGTCTAGGGGCCTTACGTACTGAAGCTTTCTTT. It is translated as CASSQVGLGALRTEAFF.

The J gene is TRBJ1-3, the V gene TRBV27; 7 bases fit TRBD1. V trimming: 6 bases; J trimming: 4 bases; junction bases outside the gene matches: 9. The germline CDR1 and CDR2 sequences are MNHEY and SMNVEV (reference sequence). The CDR3 loop spans 15 amino acids. The DNA of the CDR3 is TGTGCCAGCAGCACATACAGGGGTGCCGGAAACACCATATATTTT. Its protein is CASSTYRGAGNTIYF.

The genes are TRBV6-5 and TRBJ2-2; D might be TRBD2 (6 bases). CDR1 is MNHEY, CDR2 SVGAGI, per germline. The CDR3 totals 13 residues. Trimming took 6 bases from V and 5 from J, leaving 10 bases between them. CDR3 amino acids: CASRGRLTGELFF. The DNA of the CDR3 is TGTGCCAGCAGGGGGAGGCTTACCGGGGAGCTGTTTTTT.

In its sample, this clone was seen once. The chain joins TRBV5-1 to TRBJ2-7; weak D call: TRBD2 (6 bases). The CDR3 sequence is 15 residues long. Germline CDR1 reads SGHRS; CDR2 reads YFSETQ. Trimming took 2 bases from V and 1 from J, leaving 13 bases between them. The CDR3 nucleotides read TGCGCCAGCAGCTTCCTAGCGAGGCCGTCCTACGAGCAGTACTTC. Protein product: CASSFLARPSYEQYF.

V usage is TRBV23-1 and J usage is TRBJ2-1, with 12 bases identical to TRBD1. TRBV23-1 is reported as an ORF; its role is uncertain. The CDR3 extends over 16 amino acids. The V and J ends lost 6 bases and 0 bases, in that order; junction bases with no gene match: 3. The CDR3 loop is CASRGQGASSYNEQFF. The CDR3 DNA reads TGCGCCAGCAGGGGACAGGGGGCTTCCTCCTACAATGAGCAGTTCTTC.

This clone was counted many times. The DNA of the CDR3 is TGTGCCAGTTCGACAGGGACCAACGTCCTGACTTTC. It specifies CASSTGTNVLTF. The J gene is TRBJ2-6, the V gene TRBV19; 7 positions match TRBD1. This CDR3 spans 12 amino acids. Trimming cost V 8 bases and J 8 bases; bases outside gene matches: 3. Germline V gene data show CDR1 as LNHDA and CDR2 as SQIVND (reference sequence).

As DNA, the CDR3 is TGTGCCAGCAGCACACAGGGAGGGCAGCCCCAGCATTTT. This sequence encodes CASSTQGGQPQHF. V is TRBV6-5 and J is TRBJ1-5, with D perhaps TRBD1 (6 bases). The germline gives CDR1 MNHEY, CDR2 SVGAGI. V lost 6 bases, J lost 7 bases, and 13 bases lay in between. The CDR3 sequence is 13 residues long.

This chain joins TRBV5-6 and TRBJ1-5, with TRBD1 identical over 9 bases. The germline V gene encodes CDR1 SGHDT and CDR2 YYEEEE. V dropped 5 bases and J dropped 0; count of bases not matched to a gene: 6. CDR3 size: 16 residues. The CDR3 sequence: CASSERTGASNQPQHF. The CDR3 DNA sequence: TGTGCCAGCAGTGAAAGGACAGGGGCTAGCAATCAGCCCCAGCATTTT.